The present T cell receptor beta chain was sequenced within a study of beta chain features in type 1 diabetes. Overall study context: Patients looked much like healthy donors when it came to age, gender and cell yields. All samples combined gave roughly 110,000,000 sorted cells for examination. General study findings and limits: The study notes PCR might favor shorter templates equally in patients and controls. Sampled from patients, naive, central memory and Treg TCRB repertoires appeared more similar than those sampled from healthy donors.

This clone was recorded many times. Its antigen remains unknown. Expressed TCRB transcripts were sequenced because the isolated RNA had all been reverse transcribed beforehand. The assay was immunoSEQ multiplex PCR, and TCRdb's table has in-frame clones only and misses some. The sample has under 400,000 clones; less than 15% are singletons. Germline V gives CDR1 SEHNR, CDR2 FQNEAQ (reference sequence). Trimming removed 5 bases at V and 0 bases at J, with 15 bases between. The CDR3 loop spans 16 amino acids. The specimen was central memory CD4+ T cells from blood. The rearrangement joins TRBV7-9 to TRBJ2-3; TRBD1 might be the D (5 bases). This TCR came from a man between 25 and 39 years old in good health. As DNA, the CDR3 is TGTGCCAGCAGCCTCCGCAGACAGCAAAGCACAGATACGCAGTATTTT. This codes for CASSLRRQQSTDTQYF.